These T cell receptor beta chains were read from a single sample in a study of blood T cell repertoires in COVID-19. Produced via immunoSEQ multiplex PCR; TCRdb's table is partial and in-frame only. Of 200,000 to 300,000 clones listed, 86% are singletons. Sequencing was carried out using peripheral blood. The receptors derive from a man aged 25-45 years with active or convalescent COVID-19. Each CDR3 is given with its conserved first and last residue. The D gene is left open where the match is weak.

len	d_gene	v_gene	CDR3aa
17	TRBD2	TRBV15	CATSRDTSGGHQETQYF
17	NA	TRBV27	CASSLSGGGSFSTEAFF
19	TRBD2	TRBV3-1/TRBV3-2	CASSQDRGSLAGAQETQYF
13	TRBD1	TRBV19	CATAIQGPYEQYF
15	NA	TRBV7-6	CASSSPRELYNEQFF
17	NA	TRBV3-1/TRBV3-2	CASSQDYGASNTGELFF
14	NA	TRBV2	CASRGRTSNSPLHF
19	TRBD2	TRBV11-2	CASSDNRGGGSVAKNIQYF
14	TRBD1	TRBV4-3	CASSQGGTGYEQYF
16	TRBD1	TRBV11-1	CASSLEGTGKNNEQFF
18	NA	TRBV27	CASSPRGGGHYSNQPQHF